This TCR beta chain was captured by sequencing in a study of post-analysis software for immune sequencing data. Comment on this clonotype: The antigen remains undetermined.

J lost 5 bases, V lost 3 bases, and 7 bases had no gene match. Germline-derived CDR1 and CDR2 are SQVTM and ANQGSEA. The CDR3 is made up of 15 amino acids. General observations from the study: Higher frequency in patients than in controls was seen for 5 or 6 TRBV segments, with TRBV5-6, TRBV5-1 and TRBV20-1 among them. Co-batched samples clustered tightly together by F measure.

TCR beta libraries were prepared from cDNA with unique molecular identifiers. MiXCR, run by TCRdb on the PCR reads, gives a single entry per CDR3 protein. The sample lists hundreds of thousands of distinct CDR3 sequences, roughly 46% occurring once. This TCR derives from a girl aged 5-17 years with multiple sclerosis. Sequences were obtained from blood. This chain links TRBV29-1 with TRBJ2-1; 10 nucleotides match TRBD1. The DNA for the CDR3 is TGCAGCGTTGAGGGCGACAGGGGGCTGGACAATGAGCAGTTCTTC. This sequence encodes CSVEGDRGLDNEQFF.